The T cell receptor (beta chain) described here comes from a study of control samples from healthy donors and cancer patients. TCRdb's copy holds only in-frame clones and misses some; the assay was immunoSEQ multiplex PCR. Among 100,000 to 150,000 clones listed, 92% were seen once. V lost 4 bases, J lost 5 bases, and 15 bases lay in between. The CDR3 runs to 14 residues. Germline V gene sequence: CDR1 SGHNT, CDR2 YYREEE (reference sequence). The chain recombines TRBV5-4 with TRBJ2-5, with a weak D call TRBD2 (6 bases). The receptor comes from a man of 80 years or more with head and neck cancer. The sample was PBMCs. CDR3 sequence (DNA): TGTGCCAGCAGCCCGGCTGGGGGGAGGGAGACCCAGTACTTC. Translating it yields CASSPAGGRETQYF.